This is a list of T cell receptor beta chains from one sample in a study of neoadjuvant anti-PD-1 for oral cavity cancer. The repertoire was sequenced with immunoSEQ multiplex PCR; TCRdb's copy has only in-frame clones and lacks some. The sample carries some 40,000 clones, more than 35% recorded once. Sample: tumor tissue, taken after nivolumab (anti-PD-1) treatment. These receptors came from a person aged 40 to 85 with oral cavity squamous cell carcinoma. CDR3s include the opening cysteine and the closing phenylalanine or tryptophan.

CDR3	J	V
CASSSGTGAYEQYF	TRBJ2-7	TRBV11-1
CASRDGSNSPLHF	TRBJ1-6	TRBV2
CASSFPTGVKNIQYF	TRBJ2-4	TRBV11-2
CAWSLSTYTQYF	TRBJ2-3	TRBV30
CASSQGDNEKLFF	TRBJ1-4	TRBV4-2
CASSWAGVVDTQYF	TRBJ2-3	TRBV5-4
CAWKLPGRRTDYSPLHF	TRBJ1-6	TRBV30
CASRVRQGHYNQPQHF	TRBJ1-5	TRBV19
CASSSIAGGQYEQYF	TRBJ2-7	TRBV7-6
CAWTGLREQYF	TRBJ2-7	TRBV30
CASSKTRMGQGDSAFF	TRBJ1-1	TRBV19
CASSLGRVERLSSYEQYF	TRBJ2-7	TRBV5-1
CASSSRTTSTDTQYF	TRBJ2-3	TRBV7-9
CASSATGQSVVGYTF	TRBJ1-2	TRBV7-6
CATSKGGRTGDQPQHF	TRBJ1-5	TRBV15
CASLTGAVNTEAFF	TRBJ1-1	TRBV7-9
CASSQRLGHQETQYF	TRBJ2-5	TRBV11-1
CASSLDPGRGNTEAFF	TRBJ1-1	TRBV5-1
CAWSERQGRGEKLFF	TRBJ1-4	TRBV30
CASSLGTGELFF	TRBJ2-2	TRBV7-3
CAISDQRDSYEQYF	TRBJ2-7	TRBV10-3
CASIPTGAALAQPQHF	TRBJ1-5	TRBV27
CASSEPDRLAGADEQYF	TRBJ2-7	TRBV2
CASSLSQSHSGSYEQYF	TRBJ2-7	TRBV27
CASSFGAAGDEQYF	TRBJ2-7	TRBV5-1
CATSPGQSYEQYF	TRBJ2-7	TRBV15
CASSLGTGGKGEAFF	TRBJ1-1	TRBV7-2
CASSETSGNYNEQFF	TRBJ2-1	TRBV11-2
CASSLGQGYTDTQYF	TRBJ2-3	TRBV13
CASSLSATSGQETQYF	TRBJ2-5	TRBV7-9
CASSQGPTSSGANVLTF	TRBJ2-6	TRBV4-1
CASSEFGQGKTEAFF	TRBJ1-1	TRBV25-1
CASSQRPQETQYF	TRBJ2-5	TRBV11-2
CSVVSQGNTEAFF	TRBJ1-1	TRBV29-1
CATSRDLEEAFF	TRBJ1-1	TRBV15
CASSQGLAGAGNIQYF	TRBJ2-4	TRBV4-1
CAWSRASGNTIYF	TRBJ1-3	TRBV30
CASSRGSGFEAFF	TRBJ1-1	TRBV19
CASSQPFTGSETQYF	TRBJ2-5	TRBV5-4
CASNPSGNTGELFF	TRBJ2-2	TRBV5-1
CASTPGQTSEQYF	TRBJ2-7	TRBV5-1
CASSYHPDSQETQYF	TRBJ2-5	TRBV5-4
CASSLQGNTEAFF	TRBJ1-1	TRBV7-9
CASSQEATGMASPLHF	TRBJ1-6	TRBV14
CASSFGSVYEQYF	TRBJ2-7	TRBV28
CASSPWDLVRGEQYF	TRBJ2-7	TRBV14
CASSLDRTGSQPQHF	TRBJ1-5	TRBV11-1
CASSPGQGPETQYF	TRBJ2-5	TRBV5-1
CASSLEPFGPSEQYF	TRBJ2-7	TRBV7-9
CASSVLDQGEAFF	TRBJ1-1	TRBV9
CASSLTRDTQYF	TRBJ2-3	TRBV5-7
CASSYSSGGTEAFF	TRBJ1-1	TRBV6-5
CASSLGFTNEKLFF	TRBJ1-4	TRBV5-1
CASSYGRGSSYEQYF	TRBJ2-7	TRBV6-6
CASSQVGAHTEAFF	TRBJ1-1	TRBV4-1
CASSLRVAGHTDTQYF	TRBJ2-3	TRBV7-2
CASSDSGRRGYEQYF	TRBJ2-7	TRBV2
CALTGIRYEQYF	TRBJ2-7	TRBV30